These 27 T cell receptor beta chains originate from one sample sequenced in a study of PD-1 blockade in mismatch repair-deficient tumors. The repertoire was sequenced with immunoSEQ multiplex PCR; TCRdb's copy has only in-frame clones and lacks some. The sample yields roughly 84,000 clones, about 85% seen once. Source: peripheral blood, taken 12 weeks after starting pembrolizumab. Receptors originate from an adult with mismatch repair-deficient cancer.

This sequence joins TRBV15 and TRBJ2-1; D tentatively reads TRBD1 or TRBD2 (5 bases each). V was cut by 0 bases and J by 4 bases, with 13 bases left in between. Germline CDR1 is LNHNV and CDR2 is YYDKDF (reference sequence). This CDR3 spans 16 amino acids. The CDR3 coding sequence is TGTGCCACCAGCAGAGATGGGTCGAGGGGTTACAATGAGCAGTTCTTC. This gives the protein CATSRDGSRGYNEQFF.

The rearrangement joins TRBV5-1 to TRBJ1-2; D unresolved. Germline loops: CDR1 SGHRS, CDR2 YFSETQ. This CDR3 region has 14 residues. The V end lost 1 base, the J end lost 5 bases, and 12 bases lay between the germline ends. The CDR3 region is CASSLSEPRYGYTF. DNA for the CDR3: TGCGCCAGCAGCTTGAGTGAGCCAAGGTATGGCTACACCTTC.

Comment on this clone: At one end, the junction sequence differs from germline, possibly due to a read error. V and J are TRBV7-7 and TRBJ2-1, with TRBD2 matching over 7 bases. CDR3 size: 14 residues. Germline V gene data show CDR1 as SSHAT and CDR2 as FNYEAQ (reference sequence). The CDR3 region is CASSPGLEVAEQFF. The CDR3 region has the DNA TGTGCTAGCAGTCCTGGACTAGAAGTTGCTGAGCAGTTCTTC.

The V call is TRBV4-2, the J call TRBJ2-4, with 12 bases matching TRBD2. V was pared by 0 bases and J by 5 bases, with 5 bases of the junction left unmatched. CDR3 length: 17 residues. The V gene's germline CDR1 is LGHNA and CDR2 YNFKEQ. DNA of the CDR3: TGTGCCAGCAGCCAAGAGGAAGGACTAGCGGGACAAAACATTCAGTACTTC. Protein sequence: CASSQEEGLAGQNIQYF.

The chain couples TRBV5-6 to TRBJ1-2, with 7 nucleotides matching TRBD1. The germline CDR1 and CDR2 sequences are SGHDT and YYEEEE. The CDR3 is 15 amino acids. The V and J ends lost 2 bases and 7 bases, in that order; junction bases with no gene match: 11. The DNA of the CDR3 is TGTGCCAGCAGCTTTTTAGGACAGGAGACTACTGGCTACACCTTC. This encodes CASSFLGQETTGYTF.

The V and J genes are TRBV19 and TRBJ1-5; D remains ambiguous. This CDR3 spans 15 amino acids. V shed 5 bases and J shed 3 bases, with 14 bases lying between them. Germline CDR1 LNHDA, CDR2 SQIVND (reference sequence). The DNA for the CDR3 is TGTGCCAGTAGTTCGTCAGCCAACCTCAATCAGCCCCAGCATTTT. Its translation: CASSSSANLNQPQHF. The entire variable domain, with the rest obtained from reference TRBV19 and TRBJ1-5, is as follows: DGGITQSPKYLFRKEGQNVTLSCEQNLNHDAMYWYRQDPGQGLRLIYYSQIVNDFQKGDIAEGYSVSREKKESFPLTVTSAQKNPTAFYLCASSSSANLNQPQHFGDGTRLSIL.

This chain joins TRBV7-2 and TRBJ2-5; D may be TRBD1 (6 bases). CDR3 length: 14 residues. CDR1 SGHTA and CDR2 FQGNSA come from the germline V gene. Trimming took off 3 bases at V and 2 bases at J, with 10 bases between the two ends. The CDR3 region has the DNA TGTGCCAGCAGCTTCAAAACAGGGCAAGAGACCCAGTACTTC. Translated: CASSFKTGQETQYF.

This CDR3 reads CASSLGQSMNTGELFF. The CDR3, as DNA: TGTGCCAGCAGCTTAGGCCAGTCGATGAACACCGGGGAGCTGTTTTTT. The genes are TRBV11-2 and TRBJ2-2; D is unresolved. The germline V gene encodes CDR1 SGHAT and CDR2 FQNNGV. V dropped 1 base and J dropped 1 base, with 10 bases sitting between them. This CDR3 is built from 16 residues.

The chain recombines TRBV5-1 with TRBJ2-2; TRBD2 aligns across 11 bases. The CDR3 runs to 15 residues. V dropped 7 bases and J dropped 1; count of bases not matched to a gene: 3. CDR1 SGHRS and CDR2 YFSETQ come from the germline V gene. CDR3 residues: CASRLAGGNTGELFF. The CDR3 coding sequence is TGCGCCAGCCGCCTAGCGGGAGGGAACACCGGGGAGCTGTTTTTT. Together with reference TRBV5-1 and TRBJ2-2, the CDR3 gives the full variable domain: KAGVTQTPRYLIKTRGQQVTLSCSPISGHRSVSWYQQTPGQGLQFLFEYFSETQRNKGNFPGRFSGRQFSNSRSEMNVSTLELGDSALYLCASRLAGGNTGELFFGEGSRLTVL.

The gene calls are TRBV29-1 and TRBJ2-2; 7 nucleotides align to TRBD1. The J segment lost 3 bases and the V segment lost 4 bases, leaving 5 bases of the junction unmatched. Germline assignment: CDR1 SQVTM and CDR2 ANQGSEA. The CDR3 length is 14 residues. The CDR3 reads CSVGSGTDTGELFF. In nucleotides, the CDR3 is TGCAGCGTTGGGTCTGGGACAGACACCGGGGAGCTGTTTTTT.

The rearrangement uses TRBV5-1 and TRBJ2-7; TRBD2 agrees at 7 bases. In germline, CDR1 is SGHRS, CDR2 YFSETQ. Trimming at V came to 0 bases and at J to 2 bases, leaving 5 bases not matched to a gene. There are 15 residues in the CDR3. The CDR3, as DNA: TGCGCCAGCAGCTTGGAACGCGGGAGTGCCTACGAGCAGTACTTC. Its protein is CASSLERGSAYEQYF.

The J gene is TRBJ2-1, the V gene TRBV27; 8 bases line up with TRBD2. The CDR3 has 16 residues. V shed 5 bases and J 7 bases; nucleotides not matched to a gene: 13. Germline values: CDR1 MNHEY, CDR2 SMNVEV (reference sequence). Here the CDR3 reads CASSLELAALGNEQFF. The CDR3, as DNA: TGTGCCAGCAGTCTCGAACTAGCGGCCCTCGGGAATGAGCAGTTCTTC.

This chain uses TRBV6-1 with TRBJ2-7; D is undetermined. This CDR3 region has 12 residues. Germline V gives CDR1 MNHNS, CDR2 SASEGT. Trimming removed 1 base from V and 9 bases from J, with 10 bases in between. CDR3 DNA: TGTGCCAGCAGTGAAGGGTTTTGGGTGCAGTACTTC. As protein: CASSEGFWVQYF.

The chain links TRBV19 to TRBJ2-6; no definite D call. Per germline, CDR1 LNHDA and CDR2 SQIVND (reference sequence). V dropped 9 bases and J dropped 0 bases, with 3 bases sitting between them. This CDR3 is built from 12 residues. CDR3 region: CASRSGANVLTF. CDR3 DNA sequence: TGTGCCAGCCGCTCTGGGGCCAACGTCCTGACTTTC.

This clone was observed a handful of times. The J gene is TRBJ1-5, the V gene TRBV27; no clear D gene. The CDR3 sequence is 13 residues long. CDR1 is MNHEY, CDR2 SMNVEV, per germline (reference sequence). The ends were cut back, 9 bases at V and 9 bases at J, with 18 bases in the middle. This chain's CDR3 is CARTMVGLRPQHF. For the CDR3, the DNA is TGTGCCAGGACCATGGTGGGTTTAAGGCCCCAGCATTTT.

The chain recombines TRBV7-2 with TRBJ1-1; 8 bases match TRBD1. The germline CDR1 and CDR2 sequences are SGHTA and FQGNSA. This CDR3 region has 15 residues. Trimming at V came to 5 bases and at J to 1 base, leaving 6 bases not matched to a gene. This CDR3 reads CASSPTDRANTEAFF. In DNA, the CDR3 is TGTGCCAGCAGCCCCACGGACAGGGCGAACACTGAAGCTTTCTTT.

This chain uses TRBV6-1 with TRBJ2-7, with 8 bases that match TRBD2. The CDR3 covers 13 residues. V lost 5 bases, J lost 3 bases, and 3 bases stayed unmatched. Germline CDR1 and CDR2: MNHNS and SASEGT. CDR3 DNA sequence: TGTGCCAGCAGTAGACTAGCGAGCTACGAGCAGTACTTC. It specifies CASSRLASYEQYF.

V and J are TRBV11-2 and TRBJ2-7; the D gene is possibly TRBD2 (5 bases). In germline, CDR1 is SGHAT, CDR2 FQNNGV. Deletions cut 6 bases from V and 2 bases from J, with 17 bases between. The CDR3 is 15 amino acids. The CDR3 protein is CASRLEYGVTYEQYF. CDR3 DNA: TGTGCCAGCAGACTAGAGTATGGGGTTACCTACGAGCAGTACTTC. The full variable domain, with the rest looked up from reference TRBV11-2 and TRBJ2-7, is EAGVAQSPRYKIIEKRQSVAFWCNPISGHATLYWYQQILGQGPKLLIQFQNNGVVDDSQLPKDRFSAERLKGVDSTLKIQPAKLEDSAVYLCASRLEYGVTYEQYFGPGTRLTVT.

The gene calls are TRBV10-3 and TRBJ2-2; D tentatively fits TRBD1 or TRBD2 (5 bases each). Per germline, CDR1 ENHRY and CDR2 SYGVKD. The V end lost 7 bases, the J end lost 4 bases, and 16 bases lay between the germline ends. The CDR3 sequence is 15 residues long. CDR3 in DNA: TGTGCCATCACTCAGGGAGCTAGTGGCACCGGGGAGCTGTTTTTT. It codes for CAITQGASGTGELFF.

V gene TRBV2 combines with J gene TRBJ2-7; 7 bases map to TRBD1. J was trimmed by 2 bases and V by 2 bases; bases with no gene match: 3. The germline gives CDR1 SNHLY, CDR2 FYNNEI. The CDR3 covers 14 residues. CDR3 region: CASSETGETYEQYF. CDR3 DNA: TGTGCCAGCAGTGAAACAGGGGAGACCTACGAGCAGTACTTC.

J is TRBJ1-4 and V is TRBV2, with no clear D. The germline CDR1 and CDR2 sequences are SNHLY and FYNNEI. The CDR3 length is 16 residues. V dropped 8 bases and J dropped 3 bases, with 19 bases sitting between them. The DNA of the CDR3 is TGTGCCAGCGTCCGCCGCGGTACCGGGGCTAATGAAAAACTGTTTTTT. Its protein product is CASVRRGTGANEKLFF.

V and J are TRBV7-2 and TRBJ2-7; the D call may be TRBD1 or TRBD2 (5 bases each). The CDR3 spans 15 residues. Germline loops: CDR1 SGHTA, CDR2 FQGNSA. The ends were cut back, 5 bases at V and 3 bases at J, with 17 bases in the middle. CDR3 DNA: TGTGCCAGCAGCGGGTATGGGGACGGGGTCTACGAGCAGTACTTC. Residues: CASSGYGDGVYEQYF.

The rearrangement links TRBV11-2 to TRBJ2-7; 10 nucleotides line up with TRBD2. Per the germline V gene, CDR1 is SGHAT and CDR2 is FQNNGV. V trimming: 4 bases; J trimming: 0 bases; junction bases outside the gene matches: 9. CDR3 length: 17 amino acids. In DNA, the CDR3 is TGTGCCAGCAGCTCCGGGACTAGCGAAAGAAGCTCCTACGAGCAGTACTTC. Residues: CASSSGTSERSSYEQYF.

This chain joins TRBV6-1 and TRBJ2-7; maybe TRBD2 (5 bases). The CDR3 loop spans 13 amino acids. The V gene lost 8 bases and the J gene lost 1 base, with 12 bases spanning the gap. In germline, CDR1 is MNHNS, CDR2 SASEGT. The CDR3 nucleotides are TGTGCCAGCGGAAGGGAGCGATCCTACGAGCAGTACTTC. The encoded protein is CASGRERSYEQYF.

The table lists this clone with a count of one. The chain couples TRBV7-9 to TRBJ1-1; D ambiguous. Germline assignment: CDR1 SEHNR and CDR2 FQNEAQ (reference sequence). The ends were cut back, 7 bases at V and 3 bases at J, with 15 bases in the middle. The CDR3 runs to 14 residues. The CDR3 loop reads CASTLSVTDTEAFF. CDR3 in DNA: TGTGCCAGCACCCTCTCCGTCACAGACACTGAAGCTTTCTTT.

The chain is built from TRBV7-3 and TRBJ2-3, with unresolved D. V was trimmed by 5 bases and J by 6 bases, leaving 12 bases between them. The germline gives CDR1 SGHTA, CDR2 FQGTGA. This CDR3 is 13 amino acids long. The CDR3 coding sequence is TGTGCCAGCAGCCATGACTGGAGCGATACGCAGTATTTT. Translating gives CASSHDWSDTQYF.

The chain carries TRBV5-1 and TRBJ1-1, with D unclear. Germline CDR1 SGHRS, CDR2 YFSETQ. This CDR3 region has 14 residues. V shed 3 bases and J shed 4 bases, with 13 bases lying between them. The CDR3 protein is CASSYGDESTEAFF. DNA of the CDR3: TGCGCCAGCAGCTATGGGGATGAGTCCACTGAAGCTTTCTTT.